A selection of T cell receptor beta chains follows, all from one sample in a study of T cells in Graves' hyperthyroidism and ophthalmopathy. Using its own MiXCR run on the multiplex PCR reads, TCRdb lists one record per CDR3 protein. Here the sample spans under 350,000 distinct CDR3 sequences, about 20% being singletons. The sample was blood. The receptors here all came from a woman aged 50 to 65 with Graves' hyperthyroidism. CDR3s include the opening cysteine and the closing phenylalanine or tryptophan. D genes are given only for firm matches. A row's size may be missing; if present it is once, few, many or a size class.

>-|TRBJ2-5|TRBV5-1|TRBD1
TGCGCCAGCAGCCCAGGACAGGTTCGGTACTTC
CASSPGQVRYF
>many|TRBJ2-5|TRBV11-1|TRBD2
TGTGCCAGCAGCCCGGCTAGCGGGAGCGTTGTGAAGACCCAGTACTTC
CASSPASGSVVKTQYF
>many|TRBJ2-3|TRBV7-9|-
TGTGCCAGCAGCTTCGGGCAGGGTGCAGATACGCAGTATTTT
CASSFGQGADTQYF
>few|TRBJ2-3|TRBV12-3/TRBV12-4|-
TGTGCCAGCAAGGGGGGGAACGCAGATACGCAGTATTTT
CASKGGNADTQYF
>many|TRBJ2-2|TRBV12-3/TRBV12-4|-
TGTGCCAGCAGTCACGAACTAGAGACCGGGGAGCTGTTTTTT
CASSHELETGELFF
>-|TRBJ1-3|TRBV7-6|TRBD1
TGTGCCAGCAGCTTAGGGGCAGGGGGATCTGGAAACACCATATATTTT
CASSLGAGGSGNTIYF
>few|TRBJ1-2|TRBV15|-
TGTGCCACCAGCAGAGATCGGGTGCCCACGTCATTCTATGGCTACACCTTC
CATSRDRVPTSFYGYTF
>few|TRBJ2-6|TRBV11-2|-
TGTGCCAGCAGCTTAGTAGCCTCTGGGGCCAACGTCCTGACTTTC
CASSLVASGANVLTF
>many|TRBJ1-5|TRBV27|-
TGTGCCAGCAGTTTATATACAGGTCAGCCCCAGCATTTT
CASSLYTGQPQHF
>few|TRBJ2-1|TRBV29-1|TRBD2
TGCAGCGTTGATGGAACTTCTAGCGGGAGGTCCTACAATGAGCAGTTCTTC
CSVDGTSSGRSYNEQFF
>-|TRBJ2-1|TRBV25-1|TRBD2
TGTGCCAGCAGTGGGCCTACTAGCGGGGGGGCCTTCTACAATGAGCAGTTCTTC
CASSGPTSGGAFYNEQFF
>many|TRBJ1-4|TRBV20-1|-
TGCAGTGCTAGAGACGCCCGCGCTAATGAAAAACTGTTTTTT
CSARDARANEKLFF
>-|TRBJ2-2|TRBV7-9|-
TGTGCCAGCAGCCCAGGACAGGGAGGGATCGGCACCGGGGAGCTGTTTTTT
CASSPGQGGIGTGELFF
>-|TRBJ2-1|TRBV20-1|TRBD2
TGCAGTGCTAGTTTGGCTAGCGGGAGGAACTCCTACAATGAGCAGTTCTTC
CSASLASGRNSYNEQFF
>-|TRBJ2-2|TRBV2|TRBD2
TGTGCCAGCAGTAAAGCGGGACTAGCATACACCGGGGAGCTGTTTTTT
CASSKAGLAYTGELFF
>-|TRBJ1-6|TRBV4-1|-
TGCGCCAGCAGCCAAGATGTCCAGGGCTGGTCACCCCTCCACTTT
CASSQDVQGWSPLHF
>many|TRBJ2-5|TRBV12-3/TRBV12-4|-
TGTGCCAGCAGTCTTACAGGGTGGGAGACCCAGTACTTC
CASSLTGWETQYF
>few|TRBJ1-1|TRBV18|-
TGTGCCAGCTCACCGGACGGGCCGAACACTGAAGCTTTCTTT
CASSPDGPNTEAFF
>many|TRBJ2-3|TRBV3-1|TRBD2
TGTGCCAGCAGCCGGACTAGCGCAGATACGCAGTATTTT
CASSRTSADTQYF
>-|TRBJ1-2|TRBV30|-
TGTGCCGGTTCGGCCTCTGTCTATGGCTACACCTTC
CAGSASVYGYTF
>few|TRBJ2-7|TRBV13|TRBD2
TGTGCCAGCAGCCTAGGGACTATGGCCTACGAGCAGTACTTC
CASSLGTMAYEQYF
>many|TRBJ2-3|TRBV28|-
TGTGCCAGCGTATCGAGCACAGATACGCAGTATTTT
CASVSSTDTQYF
>few|TRBJ2-3|TRBV5-4|-
TGTGCCAGCAGAAACCCGAACGAGCCAGATACGCAGTATTTT
CASRNPNEPDTQYF
>-|TRBJ2-7|TRBV6-1|-
TGTGCCAGCAGCCCCGGTGGGGGGGCAGACGAGCAGTACTTC
CASSPGGGADEQYF
>-|TRBJ2-1|TRBV2|-
TGTGCCAGCCTGATGTATGGTGGACTAAAATACAATGAGCAGTTCTTC
CASLMYGGLKYNEQFF
>few|TRBJ1-5|TRBV28|TRBD1
TGTGCCAGCAGTTTTTTCGGGACAGATCAGCCCCAGCATTTT
CASSFFGTDQPQHF
>-|TRBJ2-1|TRBV20-1|-
TGCAGTGCTAGGGAAAGTGATGAGCAGTTCTTC
CSARESDEQFF
>-|TRBJ1-6|TRBV9|TRBD1
TGTGCCAGCAGCGTAGAGGCAGGGGGGACCTATAATTCACCCCTCCACTTT
CASSVEAGGTYNSPLHF
>many|TRBJ2-3|TRBV27|TRBD1
TGTGCCAGCAGTTTCGGACAGGGAAGCACAGATACGCAGTATTTT
CASSFGQGSTDTQYF
>-|TRBJ2-1|TRBV20-1|-
TGCAGTGCTAGAGACGGGGGACCGCTAAGGGACAATGAGCAGTTCTTC
CSARDGGPLRDNEQFF
>-|TRBJ2-2|TRBV12-3/TRBV12-4|TRBD1
TGTGCCAGCAATCCGGACAGGGCAGGGACCGGGGAGCTGTTTTTT
CASNPDRAGTGELFF
>many|TRBJ2-3|TRBV11-2|-
TGTGCCAGCAGCTTAGTCGAGGGAGATGCCACAGATACGCAGTATTTT
CASSLVEGDATDTQYF
>-|TRBJ2-5|TRBV14|-
TGTGCCAGCAGCCCGTTAGCGGTTAGTGAGACCCAGTACTTC
CASSPLAVSETQYF
>many|TRBJ1-2|TRBV6-1|-
TGTGCCAGCAGTGTTGGGCAGGCGGAGTATGGCTACACCTTC
CASSVGQAEYGYTF
>many|TRBJ1-6|TRBV27|TRBD1
TGTGCCAGCAGTCCAACCGGGACAGATAATTCACCCCTCCACTTT
CASSPTGTDNSPLHF
>-|TRBJ2-5|TRBV12-3/TRBV12-4|-
TGTGCCAGCAGCCGGCGGTTGAAGGACCAAGGGACCCAGTACTTC
CASSRRLKDQGTQYF
>few|TRBJ1-2|TRBV2|TRBD1
TGTGCCAGCAGAGTCGGACAGGTCCCCTTTAACTATGGCTACACCTTC
CASRVGQVPFNYGYTF
>few|TRBJ2-1|TRBV12-3/TRBV12-4|-
TGTGCCAGCAGTTTAAGGGGGATATACAATGAGCAGTTCTTC
CASSLRGIYNEQFF
>many|TRBJ1-2|TRBV2|-
TGTGCCAGCTCAACAGGGTTCGCTAACTATGGCTACACCTTC
CASSTGFANYGYTF
>many|TRBJ1-6|TRBV2|-
TGTGCCAGCAGTGAATTAGGGCCCCTCCACTTT
CASSELGPLHF
>few|TRBJ1-1|TRBV10-3|TRBD1
TGTGCCATCAGTTCGTCGACAGGGGCGACTGAAGCTTTCTTT
CAISSSTGATEAFF
>few|TRBJ2-1|TRBV4-1|-
TGCGCCAGCAGCCAAGTGGGACTTAAATCCTACAATGAGCAGTTCTTC
CASSQVGLKSYNEQFF
>many|TRBJ2-3|TRBV29-1|-
TGCAGCGTTGAATCTCAGGGAGGAGATACGCAGTATTTT
CSVESQGGDTQYF
>-|TRBJ1-6|TRBV27|TRBD1
TGTGCCAGCAGCATGGGACAGGAGAATTCACCCCCCCACTTT
CASSMGQENSPPHF
>few|TRBJ1-5|TRBV7-2|-
TGTGCCAGCAGCTTCCTGGTTCTGTGCAGGGAAGGGGTCTATCAGCCCCAGCATTTT
CASSFLVLCREGVYQPQHF
>-|TRBJ2-3|TRBV7-3|-
TGTGCCAGCAGCCCATATATCAGCACAGATACGCAGTATTTT
CASSPYISTDTQYF
>many|TRBJ2-7|TRBV28|-
TGTGCCAGCAGTTTATTTGAGGCTAGCTCCTACGAGCAGTACTTC
CASSLFEASSYEQYF
>many|TRBJ2-1|TRBV18|TRBD2
TGTGCCAGCTCACCACTAGCGGGAGCCGGTTCTAATGAGCAGTTCTTC
CASSPLAGAGSNEQFF
>-|TRBJ2-1|TRBV20-1|-
TGCAGTGCTAGCGGGGGGCCATCCTACAATGAGCAGTTCTTC
CSASGGPSYNEQFF
>many|TRBJ2-5|TRBV12-3/TRBV12-4|-
TGTGCCAGCAGCTTAAGCAGGGGTCAAGAGACCCAGTACTTC
CASSLSRGQETQYF
>many|TRBJ2-3|TRBV7-8|TRBD2
TGTGCCAGCAGCTTCGGACTAGCGGGAGGCACAGATACGCAGTATTTT
CASSFGLAGGTDTQYF
>-|TRBJ1-2|TRBV2|-
TGTGCCAGGCGGTTAGACTATGGCTACACCTTC
CARRLDYGYTF
>many|TRBJ2-1|TRBV2|-
TGTGCCAGCTTTGGGGGTTGGGAGCAGTTCTTC
CASFGGWEQFF
>-|TRBJ1-5|TRBV27|-
TGTGCCAGCAGTGCAGGGGTGGATCAGCCCCAGCATTTT
CASSAGVDQPQHF
>many|TRBJ1-2|TRBV12-3/TRBV12-4|-
TGTGCCAGCAGTCAGGCTCGAAGCTATGGCTACACCTTC
CASSQARSYGYTF
>few|TRBJ2-3|TRBV24-1|TRBD1
TGTGCCACCAGTGATTCGACGGCCGGGACAGGGGACACAGATACGCAGTATTTT
CATSDSTAGTGDTDTQYF